This entry features one T cell receptor (beta chain) sequence. This clone was detected a few times. This receptor's antigen is unknown. The sample holds no much larger clone one base away, and base qualities are not on file. From its cysteine to its phenylalanine, the CDR3 spans 17 amino acids. Only the CDR3 portion is preserved as DNA: 51 bases, with reading frame beginning at the first base. CDR1 and CDR2 (SGDLS, YYNGEE) derive from the germline V gene. Germline trimming amounts to 4 bases on V and 3 bases on J, with 10 as the count of junction bases outside the gene matches. This sample is part of a study of beta chain features in type 1 diabetes (dated by TCRdb to the late 2010s). About the investigation overall: Patients and healthy donors did not differ in mean age, gender distribution, total cell number or subset yield. The study compared TCRB repertoires of sorted circulating CD4+ T cell subsets between recently diagnosed type 1 diabetes patients and matched healthy donors. A total of some 100,000,000 sorted cells were examined across all samples, and a strong correlation was observed between cell number per subset and RNA yield. Naive and central memory subsets were obtained from all 28 donors, but regulatory and stem cell-like memory subsets were isolated from only 8 patients and roughly eight healthy donors.

Each donor gave one peripheral blood draw, roughly 0.11 L on average, collected into heparinised tubes. A BD FACSAria II was used to sort naive, central memory, regulatory and stem cell-like memory CD4+ T cells with a panel that included CD45RO, CCR7, CD25, CD127, CD95 and CD27. Purity was above 95% for every sorted population. Right away, PBMCs were isolated by Lymphoprep density gradient centrifugation and were stained directly, with no culture step. So that batch effects would be minimized, each experiment stained and sorted samples in pairs, pairing one healthy donor with one patient. The entire isolated RNA was reverse transcribed using the High Capacity cDNA Reverse Transcription Kit, and thus expressed TCRB transcripts were sequenced. Deep immunoSEQ sequencing was performed on naive, central memory and regulatory T cell samples, with an average of around 3.5 million total reads per sample. Sorted cells were lysed in RLT buffer, and RNA was extracted using DNase-treated RNeasy Micro or Mini kits according to cell number. To prevent cross-contamination, every cell subset was processed on its own, while patient and healthy donor samples were processed together. The immunoSEQ multiplex PCR was used to amplify TCRB sequences from cDNA, generating 87-bp fragments that spanned the CDR3 region. Sequencing of the amplicons was performed on the Illumina HiSeq platform. The authors' pipeline ran thus. Synthetic template baselines were used to correct PCR bias computationally, reads within Hamming distance 2 were collapsed, and singletons that could not be merged were discarded. By aligning reads against IMGT, V, D and J genes, CDR3 length, and insertions or deletions at six rearrangement sites were assigned. Within each subset, clonotype counts were normalized to sorted cell number, and only after that were true diversity and Gini coefficients computed with the tcR R package. The overlap coefficient, calculated on TCRB nucleotide sequences, was used to measure repertoire sharing. Out-of-frame TCRB sequences from naive cells were analyzed as a proxy for the pre-selection repertoire. The clones in this table, taken by TCRdb from immuneACCESS, are in-frame only. Not every clone is retained; where verified, under half of the shortfall comes from an unresolved V gene, and the cause of the rest is unknown. V and J calls and clone size follow that table, whereas D and trimming were derived from the DNA. This sample lists 350,000 to 450,000 clones; approximately 12% were detected once. Of the sample, over 0.008% is held by the ten largest clones.

What the study reported, not specific to this receptor: Type 1 diabetes patients showed a moderate but significant shortening of TCRB CDR3 length in all four CD4+ subsets. Shorter templates might have been favored by PCR, but patient and control samples were amplified and corrected together, so both groups would have been affected equally by any skew. Because small numbers of individuals were included in the HLA sub-analyses, any influence of HLA type on TCRB rearrangement was left unresolved. Naive, central memory and regulatory TCRB repertoires appeared more similar among patients than among healthy donors. At VDJ recombination sites, type 1 diabetes patients had fewer insertions and more deleted nucleotides, which implies abnormalities in thymic rearrangement. Because cDNA rather than genomic DNA was sequenced, highly expressing activated cells could have been over-represented, although no difference in activation and CD3 levels was found between groups.

This receptor was obtained from a woman between 18 and 29 years old with type 1 diabetes. Sequencing was performed on naive CD4+ T cells from blood. The label giving this sample's cell subset or site can be read as: true naive CD4+ T cells. The V gene is TRBV9 and the J gene is TRBJ2-7; 13 of the junction bases match TRBD2. The base sequence is TGTGCCAGCAGCAAGCAACACGGGACTAGCGGGGACTACGAGCAGTACTTC. It translates as CASSKQHGTSGDYEQYF.